A selection of T cell receptor beta chains follows, all from one sample in a study of T cell responses to AZD1222 COVID-19 vaccine. TCRdb's table, derived via immunoSEQ multiplex PCR, lists solely in-frame clones and lacks some. The table shows about 170,000 clones, with around nine tenths occurring only once. The source material was peripheral blood, sampled on day 0 of AZD1222 vaccination. The receptors come from an adult in good health. Each CDR3 is given with its conserved first and last residue. The D gene is left open where the match is weak. Not all rows give a size; the values are once, few, many and, for expanded clones, a class.

j_call d_call v_call clone_size cdr3_length cdr3_nt cdr3_aa
TRBJ2-7 NA TRBV20-1 NA 11 TGCAGTGCTGGGAGCTCCTACGAGCAGTACTTC CSAGSSYEQYF
TRBJ2-1 TRBD1 TRBV27 NA 13 TGTGCCAGCAGCTGGACAGGGGATACGGGGCAGTTCTTC CASSWTGDTGQFF
TRBJ2-1 NA TRBV27 NA 16 TGTGCCAGCAGTTTATTTTGGACAGAAAGTTACAATGAGCAGTTCTTC CASSLFWTESYNEQFF
TRBJ1-6 TRBD1 TRBV9 NA 14 TGTGCCAGCAGCCCAGGGGGCCATAATTCACCCCTCCACTTT CASSPGGHNSPLHF
TRBJ1-3 NA TRBV6-2/TRBV6-3 NA 15 TGTGCCAGCAGTTCCGTACCGTTGCCTGGAAACACCATATATTTT CASSSVPLPGNTIYF
TRBJ2-1 NA TRBV27 NA 16 TGTGCCAGCAGTTTGCCGGGTGGCAGCCGATACAATGAGCAGTTCTTC CASSLPGGSRYNEQFF
TRBJ2-3 TRBD2 TRBV24-1 NA 15 TGTGCCACCAGTGATAGCGGGGGACCCACAGATACGCAGTATTTT CATSDSGGPTDTQYF
TRBJ1-2 NA TRBV12-3/TRBV12-4 NA 13 TGTGCCAGCGGAAAGGGGGGGCACTATGGCTACACCTTC CASGKGGHYGYTF
TRBJ1-6 NA TRBV18 NA 15 TGTGCCAGCTCACCATTTATAGAGACTAATTCACCCCTCCACTTT CASSPFIETNSPLHF
TRBJ1-2 NA TRBV6-5 NA 14 TGTGCCAGCAGACAACAGGGTATTGGGCATGGCTACACCTTC CASRQQGIGHGYTF
TRBJ1-2 NA TRBV19 NA 13 TGTGCCAGTAGTATGCCCCCGGACTATGGCTACACCTTC CASSMPPDYGYTF
TRBJ1-4 NA TRBV19 once 15 TGTGCCAGTAGTGGCGGGGGAGGGATGCAGGAAAAACTGTTTTTT CASSGGGGMQEKLFF
TRBJ1-2 TRBD1 TRBV2 NA 16 TGTGCCAGCAGACACAGCGGGACAGGAGGATTCTATGGCTACACCTTC CASRHSGTGGFYGYTF
TRBJ2-3 TRBD2 TRBV18 NA 15 TGTGCCAGCTTTCCTCGCGGGGGTGGCACAGATACGCAGTATTTT CASFPRGGGTDTQYF
TRBJ2-2 NA TRBV9 NA 14 TGTGCCAGCAGCGTGACTAGGAACACCGGGGAGCTGTTTTTT CASSVTRNTGELFF
TRBJ1-5 NA TRBV4-2 once 16 TGTGCCAGCAGCCAAGGGGGGGGAGGGGGCAATCAGCCCCAGCATTTT CASSQGGGGGNQPQHF
TRBJ2-1 TRBD2 TRBV4-2 NA 15 TGTGCCAGCAGCCAAGATGGGACTAGCAGGAATGAGCAGTTCTTC CASSQDGTSRNEQFF
TRBJ2-7 TRBD2 TRBV4-3 once 17 TGCGCCAGCAGCCCGCGGATACTAGCGGGGGCTACCTACGAGCAGTACTTC CASSPRILAGATYEQYF
TRBJ2-7 NA TRBV6-6 NA 13 TGTGCCAGCAGTTCGAGGGGCTACTACGAGCAGTACTTC CASSSRGYYEQYF
TRBJ2-1 TRBD2 TRBV3-1/TRBV3-2 NA 16 TGTGCCAGCAGCCATGCCTCTAGCGGGAGAGGAAATGAGCAGTTCTTC CASSHASSGRGNEQFF